The 11 T cell receptor beta chains listed next were all sequenced from one sample in a study of shared clonotypes between healthy human individuals (TCRdb year 2020). The protocol used for the library was the immunoSEQ multiplex PCR assay. The table was pulled from immuneACCESS by TCRdb, which kept in-frame rearrangements only. Such tables lose some clones; where checked, under half of the loss comes from unresolved V genes, and the rest has no known cause. In this sample the table shows about 2.3 million clones, about 92% of which occur a single time. 0.35% to 0.5% of the sample is taken by the ten largest. Sequencing input: naive CD4+ T cells from PBMCs. Explained via the paper, the cell subset or site label denotes: CD45RA+ positively selected. The source is a young man in good health. Some clones in this sample may be carry-over from other donors' samples.

The chain couples TRBV19 to TRBJ2-5; no clear D. V lost 3 bases, J lost 4 bases, and 12 bases lay in between. Germline V lookup: CDR1 LNHDA, CDR2 SQIVND (reference sequence). CDR3 length equals 14 residues. CDR3 sequence: CASSMEPDGETQYF. The CDR3 DNA sequence: TGTGCCAGTAGTATGGAACCCGACGGAGAGACCCAGTACTTC.

The V call is TRBV7-9, the J call TRBJ1-6; 8 nucleotides agree with TRBD1. J lost 6 bases, V lost 4 bases, and 2 bases had no gene match. Germline lookup yields CDR1 SEHNR and CDR2 FQNEAQ (reference sequence). CDR3 length: 14 residues. Written as DNA, the CDR3 is TGTGCCAGCAGCTGGGGACAGGTTAATTCACCCCTCCACTTT. This gives the protein CASSWGQVNSPLHF.

Remarks on this clone: The junction does not match germline at one end; this may be a read error. The sample holds other DNA sequences that translate to the same CDR3. The J gene is TRBJ2-7, the V gene TRBV7-2; D is unclear. The CDR3 has 11 residues. Germline V gives CDR1 SGHTA, CDR2 FQGNSA. This chain's CDR3 is CASSLFYEQYF. CDR3 nucleotides: TGTGCCAGTAGCTTATTCTACGAGCAGTACTTC.

The chain couples TRBV25-1 to TRBJ1-4; TRBD1 aligns across 7 bases. The V gene end was trimmed by 0 bases and the J gene end by 8 bases; junction bases not matched to a gene: 12. In germline, CDR1 is MGHDK, CDR2 SYGVNS. The CDR3 is 17 amino acids. The CDR3 sequence: CASSEYNQGELREKLFF. In nucleotides, the CDR3 is TGTGCCAGCAGTGAATACAACCAGGGGGAGCTTCGGGAAAAACTGTTTTTT.

The chain links TRBV7-2 to TRBJ2-2, with 10 positions matching TRBD1. Germline V CDR1 and CDR2: SGHTA, FQGNSA. CDR3 length equals 15 residues. The trim removed 4 bases at V and 4 bases at J, leaving 3 bases unmatched. CDR3 nucleotides: TGTGCCAGCAGCTCGCGGACAGGGGGCACCGGGGAGCTGTTTTTT. Translating it yields CASSSRTGGTGELFF.

This clone was recorded once. Other DNA sequences in the sample encode the same CDR3. V and J are TRBV28 and TRBJ2-7, with TRBD2 as a possible D gene (5 bases). The CDR3 sequence is 13 residues long. The germline gives CDR1 MDHEN, CDR2 SYDVKM. Deletions cut 6 bases from V and 0 bases from J, with 9 bases between. In DNA, the CDR3 is TGTGCCAGCAGCCGGGGAGCCTCCTACGAGCAGTACTTC. Protein: CASSRGASYEQYF.

The chain links TRBV5-1 to TRBJ1-5; D call uncertain. The CDR3 length is 14 residues. The V end was cut by 4 bases, the J end by 3 bases, with 11 bases between. Germline CDR1 SGHRS, CDR2 YFSETQ. CDR3 amino acids: CASSPDGYNQPQHF. The CDR3 DNA follows: TGCGCCAGCAGCCCTGACGGATACAATCAGCCCCAGCATTTT. Together with reference TRBV5-1 and TRBJ1-5, the CDR3 gives the full variable domain: KAGVTQTPRYLIKTRGQQVTLSCSPISGHRSVSWYQQTPGQGLQFLFEYFSETQRNKGNFPGRFSGRQFSNSRSEMNVSTLELGDSALYLCASSPDGYNQPQHFGDGTRLSIL.

CDR3 nucleotides: TGTGCCAGCAGGCCTCTTGGCAGCCTCAACTATGGCTACACCTTC. Protein product: CASRPLGSLNYGYTF. The chain couples TRBV2 to TRBJ1-2; D is ambiguous. The CDR3 spans 15 residues. Trimming shortened V by 6 bases and J by 2 bases, and 16 bases separated the two germline ends. Germline loops: CDR1 SNHLY, CDR2 FYNNEI.

The CDR3 coding sequence is TGTGCCAGTAGTATGGGACAAGCGGGAGCCTCCTACAATGAGCAGTTCTTC. It is translated as CASSMGQAGASYNEQFF. V gene TRBV19 combines with J gene TRBJ2-1; 8 bases are a match to TRBD2. Unmatched junction bases numbered 7, after V lost 3 bases and J lost 0 bases. The CDR3 contains 17 residues. Germline V gene data show CDR1 as LNHDA and CDR2 as SQIVND (reference sequence).

This rearrangement joins TRBV7-2 to TRBJ2-7; 12 bases match TRBD2. With V trimmed by 5 bases and J by 3 bases, 11 bases remained unmatched. CDR3 length: 17 residues. The germline CDR1 and CDR2 sequences are SGHTA and FQGNSA. As DNA, the CDR3 is TGTGCCAGCAGCCCCACCCTTGGGGGACTAGCGGGCTACGAGCAGTACTTC. It translates to CASSPTLGGLAGYEQYF.

V gene TRBV10-3 combines with J gene TRBJ2-7, with D possibly TRBD1 on 6 matching bases. Germline V CDR1 and CDR2: ENHRY, SYGVKD. The CDR3 length is 12 residues. Trimming shortened V by 10 bases and J by 6 bases, and 16 bases separated the two germline ends. The CDR3 DNA sequence: TGTGCCACAGGGGCGACCAAAGGCGAGCAGTACTTC. Residues: CATGATKGEQYF.